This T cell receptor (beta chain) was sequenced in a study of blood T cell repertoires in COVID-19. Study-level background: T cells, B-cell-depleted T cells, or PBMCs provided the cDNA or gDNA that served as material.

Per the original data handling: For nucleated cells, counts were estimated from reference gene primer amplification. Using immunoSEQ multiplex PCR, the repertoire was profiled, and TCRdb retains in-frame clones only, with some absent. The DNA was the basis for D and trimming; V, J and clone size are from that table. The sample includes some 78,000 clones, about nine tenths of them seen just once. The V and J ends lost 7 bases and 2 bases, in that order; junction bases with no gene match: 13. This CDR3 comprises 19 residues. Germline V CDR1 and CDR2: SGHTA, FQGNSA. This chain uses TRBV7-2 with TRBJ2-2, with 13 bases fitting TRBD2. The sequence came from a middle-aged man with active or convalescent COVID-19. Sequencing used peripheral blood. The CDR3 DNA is TGTGCCAGCACCCCGGGCCCCCGACTAGCGGGAGGAAACACCGGGGAGCTGTTTTTT. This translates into CASTPGPRLAGGNTGELFF.